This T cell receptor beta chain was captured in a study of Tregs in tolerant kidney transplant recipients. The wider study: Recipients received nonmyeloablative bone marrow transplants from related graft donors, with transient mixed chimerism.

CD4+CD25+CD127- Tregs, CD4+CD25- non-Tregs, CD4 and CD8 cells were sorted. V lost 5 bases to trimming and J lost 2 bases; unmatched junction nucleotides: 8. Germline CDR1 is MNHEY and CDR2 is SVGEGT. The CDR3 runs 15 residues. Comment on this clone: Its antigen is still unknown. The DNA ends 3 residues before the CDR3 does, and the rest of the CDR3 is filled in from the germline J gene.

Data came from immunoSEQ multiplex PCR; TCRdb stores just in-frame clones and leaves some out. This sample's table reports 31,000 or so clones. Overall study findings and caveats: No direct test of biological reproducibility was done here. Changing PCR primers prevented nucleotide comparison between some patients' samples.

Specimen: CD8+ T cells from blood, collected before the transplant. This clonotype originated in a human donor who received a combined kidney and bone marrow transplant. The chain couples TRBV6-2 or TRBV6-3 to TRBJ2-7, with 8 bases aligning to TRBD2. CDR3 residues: CASSAWREDPYEQYF. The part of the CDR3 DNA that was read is TGTGCCAGCAGTGCATGGCGGGAGGACCCCTACGAG.